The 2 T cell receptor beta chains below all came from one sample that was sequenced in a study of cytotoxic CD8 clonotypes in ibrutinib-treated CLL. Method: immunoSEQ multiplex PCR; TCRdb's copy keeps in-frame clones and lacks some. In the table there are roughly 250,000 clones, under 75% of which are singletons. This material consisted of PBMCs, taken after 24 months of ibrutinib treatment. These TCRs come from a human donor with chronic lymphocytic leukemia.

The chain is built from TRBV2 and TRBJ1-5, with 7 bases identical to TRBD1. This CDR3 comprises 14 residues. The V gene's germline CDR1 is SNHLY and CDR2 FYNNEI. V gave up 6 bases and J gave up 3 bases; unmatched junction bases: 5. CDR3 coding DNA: TGTGCCAGCAGCCCCGGGACAGACAATCAGCCCCAGCATTTT. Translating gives CASSPGTDNQPQHF.

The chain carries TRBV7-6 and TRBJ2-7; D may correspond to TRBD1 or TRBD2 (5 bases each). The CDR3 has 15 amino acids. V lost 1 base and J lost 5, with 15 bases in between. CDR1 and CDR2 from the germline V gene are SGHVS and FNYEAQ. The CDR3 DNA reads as TGTGCCAGCAGCTTAGAGGCTAGCAGGGACGACGAGCAGTACTTC. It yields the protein CASSLEASRDDEQYF.